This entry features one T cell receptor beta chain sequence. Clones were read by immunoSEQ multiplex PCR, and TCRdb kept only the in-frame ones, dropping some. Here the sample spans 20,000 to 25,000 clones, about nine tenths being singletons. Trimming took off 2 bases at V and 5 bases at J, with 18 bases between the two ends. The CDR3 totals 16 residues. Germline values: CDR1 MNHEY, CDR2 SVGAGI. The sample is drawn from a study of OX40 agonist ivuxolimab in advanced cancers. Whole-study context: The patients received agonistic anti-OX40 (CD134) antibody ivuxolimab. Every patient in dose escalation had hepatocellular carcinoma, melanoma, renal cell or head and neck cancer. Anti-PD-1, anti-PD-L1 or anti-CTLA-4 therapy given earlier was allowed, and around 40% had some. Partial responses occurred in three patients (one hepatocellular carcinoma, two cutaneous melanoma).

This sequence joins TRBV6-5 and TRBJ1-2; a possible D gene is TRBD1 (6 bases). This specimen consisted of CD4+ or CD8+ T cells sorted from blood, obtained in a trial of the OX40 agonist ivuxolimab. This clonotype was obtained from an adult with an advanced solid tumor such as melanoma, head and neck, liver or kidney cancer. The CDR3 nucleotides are TGTGCCAGCAGTTACCGATGGACAGATCTGGAGTATGGCTACACCTTC. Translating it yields CASSYRWTDLEYGYTF.